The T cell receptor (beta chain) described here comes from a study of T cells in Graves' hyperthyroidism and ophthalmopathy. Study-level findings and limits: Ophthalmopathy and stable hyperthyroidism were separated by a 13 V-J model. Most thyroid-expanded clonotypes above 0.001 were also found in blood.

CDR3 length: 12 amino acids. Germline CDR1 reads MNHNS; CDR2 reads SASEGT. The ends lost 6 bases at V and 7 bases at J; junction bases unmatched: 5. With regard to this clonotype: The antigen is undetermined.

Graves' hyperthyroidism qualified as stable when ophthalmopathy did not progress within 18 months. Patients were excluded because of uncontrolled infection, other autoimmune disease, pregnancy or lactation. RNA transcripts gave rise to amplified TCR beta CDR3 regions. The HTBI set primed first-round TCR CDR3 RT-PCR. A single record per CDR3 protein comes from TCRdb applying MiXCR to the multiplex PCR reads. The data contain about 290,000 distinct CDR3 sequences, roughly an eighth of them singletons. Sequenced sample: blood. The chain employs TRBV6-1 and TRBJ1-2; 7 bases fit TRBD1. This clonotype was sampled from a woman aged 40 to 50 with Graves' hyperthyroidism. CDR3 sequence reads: CASSRQGGGYTF. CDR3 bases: TGTGCCAGCAGCCGACAGGGCGGTGGCTACACCTTC.